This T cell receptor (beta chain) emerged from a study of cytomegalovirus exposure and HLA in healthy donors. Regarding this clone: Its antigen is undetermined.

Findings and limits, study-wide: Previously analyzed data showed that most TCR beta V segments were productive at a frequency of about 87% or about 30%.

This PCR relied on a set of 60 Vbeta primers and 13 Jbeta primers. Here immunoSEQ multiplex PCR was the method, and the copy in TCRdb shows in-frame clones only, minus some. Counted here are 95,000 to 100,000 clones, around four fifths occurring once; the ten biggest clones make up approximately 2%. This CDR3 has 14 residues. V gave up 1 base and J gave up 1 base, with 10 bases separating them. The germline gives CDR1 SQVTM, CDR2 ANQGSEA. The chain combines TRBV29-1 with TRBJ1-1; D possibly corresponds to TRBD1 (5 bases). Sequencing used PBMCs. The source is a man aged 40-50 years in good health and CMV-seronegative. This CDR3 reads CSVEVGGGNTEAFF. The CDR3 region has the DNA TGCAGCGTTGAAGTCGGGGGGGGGAACACTGAAGCTTTCTTT.